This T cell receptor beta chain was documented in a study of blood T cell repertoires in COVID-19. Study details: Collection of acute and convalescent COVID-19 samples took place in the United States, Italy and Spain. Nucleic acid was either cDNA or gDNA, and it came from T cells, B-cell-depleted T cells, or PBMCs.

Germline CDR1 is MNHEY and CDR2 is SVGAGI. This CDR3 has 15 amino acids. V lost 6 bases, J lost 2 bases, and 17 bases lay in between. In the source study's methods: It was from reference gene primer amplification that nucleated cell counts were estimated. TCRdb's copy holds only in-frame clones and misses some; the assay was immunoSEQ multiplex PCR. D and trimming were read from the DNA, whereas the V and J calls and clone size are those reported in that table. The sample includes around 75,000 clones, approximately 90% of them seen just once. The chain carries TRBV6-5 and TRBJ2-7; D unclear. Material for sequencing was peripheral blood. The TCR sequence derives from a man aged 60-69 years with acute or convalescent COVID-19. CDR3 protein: CASRVSRPRTYEQYF. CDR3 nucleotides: TGTGCCAGCAGAGTCTCAAGGCCGCGGACCTACGAGCAGTACTTC.